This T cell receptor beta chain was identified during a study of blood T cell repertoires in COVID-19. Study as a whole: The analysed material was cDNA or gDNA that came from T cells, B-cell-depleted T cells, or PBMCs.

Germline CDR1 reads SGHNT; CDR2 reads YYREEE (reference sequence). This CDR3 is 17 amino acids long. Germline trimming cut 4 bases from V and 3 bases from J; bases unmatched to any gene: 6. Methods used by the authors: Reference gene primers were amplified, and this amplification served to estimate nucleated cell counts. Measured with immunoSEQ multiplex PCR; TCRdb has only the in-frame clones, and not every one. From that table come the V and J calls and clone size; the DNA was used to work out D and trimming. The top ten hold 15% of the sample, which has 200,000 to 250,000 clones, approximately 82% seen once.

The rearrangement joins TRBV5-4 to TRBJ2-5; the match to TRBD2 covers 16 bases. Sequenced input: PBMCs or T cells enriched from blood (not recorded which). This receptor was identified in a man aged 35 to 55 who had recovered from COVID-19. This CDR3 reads CASSPPGLAGGKETQYF. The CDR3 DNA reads TGTGCCAGCAGCCCCCCGGGACTAGCGGGGGGGAAAGAGACCCAGTACTTC.